This T cell receptor (beta chain) was recorded in a study of shared clonotypes between healthy human individuals. Study overall: The study used three CD4 naive, three CD4 memory, two CD8 naive and one CD8 memory plate per donor.

Only in-frame clones appear in the TCRdb table, and some are missing; sequencing was by immunoSEQ multiplex PCR. The table records some 2.3 million clones, approximately 93% of them present only once. This CDR3 spans 19 amino acids. The germline CDR1 and CDR2 sequences are MGHRA and YSYEKL. V lost 1 base and J 1 base, leaving 20 bases between the germline ends. General study results and limits: Sampling involved blood alone; tissue repertoires likely differ. A few donors shared about 5% of their naive CD4 clonotypes. Some clonotypes were shared by all four sorted-subset donors, while others were not shared. The non-shared ones had lower generation probabilities than the shared ones.

Concerning this clone: Its specificity is not known.

Input material: naive CD4+ T cells from PBMCs. Specified subset: CD45RA+ positively selected. This TCR came from a man aged 18 to 30 in good health. Some clones in this sample may be carry-over from other donors' samples. The rearrangement links TRBV4-1 to TRBJ2-1; possibly TRBD2 for D (5 bases). The CDR3 bases are TGCGCCAGCAGCCAAGCCGGCCTAGACCCACGGGGATCCTACAATGAGCAGTTCTTC. It codes for CASSQAGLDPRGSYNEQFF.